These 28 T cell receptor beta chains came from one sample sequenced in a study of long-term antiretroviral therapy in people with HIV. The authors ran the immunoSEQ assay, v3.0, at survey level. Sequencing used immunoSEQ multiplex PCR; TCRdb keeps in-frame clones, though not all of them. The table records 15,000 or so clones, 81% of them present only once. The sequencing here drew on unsorted PBMCs, taken 0.3 years before starting antiretroviral therapy. The receptors were gathered from a man aged 50 or older with HIV.

The chain has TRBV7-2 and TRBJ2-7; possible D gene TRBD1, 5 bases. Germline V gene lookup returns CDR1 SGHTA and CDR2 FQGNSA. This CDR3 has 15 residues. Trimming removed 5 bases from V and 1 base from J, with 15 bases in between. Here the CDR3 DNA reads TGTGCCAGCAGCCCAGGGTTGGGTCAGTCCTACGAGCAGTACTTC. Translating gives CASSPGLGQSYEQYF.

The V gene is TRBV11-1, the J gene TRBJ2-1; D is ambiguous. This CDR3 region has 11 residues. The V and J ends lost 0 bases and 7 bases respectively, with 1 base between them. Germline V gene lookup returns CDR1 SGHAT and CDR2 FQDESV (reference sequence). CDR3 nucleotides: TGTGCCAGCAGCTTAGCGAATGAGCAGTTCTTC. This codes for CASSLANEQFF.

This clone rates as medium-sized. V gene TRBV28 combines with J gene TRBJ1-1; D gene unclear. CDR3 size: 13 residues. Germline CDR1 MDHEN, CDR2 SYDVKM. The ends were cut back, 0 bases at V and 7 bases at J, with 9 bases in the middle. CDR3 region: CASSLWQHSEAFF. The CDR3 bases are TGTGCCAGCAGTTTATGGCAACATAGTGAAGCTTTCTTT.

The rearrangement links TRBV19 to TRBJ2-1; 7 nucleotides line up with TRBD1. Germline CDR1 and CDR2: LNHDA and SQIVND (reference sequence). Losses at the gene ends were 8 bases for V and 3 bases for J; bases not matched to a gene: 1. CDR3 size: 12 residues. The CDR3 sequence is CASGDSYNEQFF. DNA for the CDR3: TGTGCCAGTGGGGACAGCTACAATGAGCAGTTCTTC.

This sequence joins TRBV5-1 and TRBJ2-5, with 7 bases matching TRBD1. Germline V gives CDR1 SGHRS, CDR2 YFSETQ. The CDR3 has 16 residues. The V gene end was trimmed by 2 bases and the J gene end by 2 bases; junction bases not matched to a gene: 9. The CDR3 protein is CASSFTPGTVQETQYF. As DNA, the CDR3 is TGCGCCAGCAGCTTCACCCCCGGGACAGTACAAGAGACCCAGTACTTC.

This clone was detected only a few times. The V gene is TRBV16, the J gene TRBJ2-1, with TRBD1 matching over 7 bases. The CDR3 is 16 amino acids. CDR1 and CDR2 (germline): KGHSY, FQNENV. J gave up 1 base and V 2 bases, and 5 bases lay outside the gene matches. CDR3 DNA: TGTGCCAGCAGCCAACCCCGGGACAGTTCCTACAATGAGCAGTTCTTC. Protein product: CASSQPRDSSYNEQFF.

This rearrangement joins TRBV6-4 to TRBJ2-2; 12 nucleotides align to TRBD2. The junction had 10 bases not matched to a gene; V was cut back by 6 bases and J by 5 bases. CDR3 length: 17 residues. Looked up from germline, CDR1 is MRHNA and CDR2 is SNTAGT. This CDR3 is CASSHSSGGASTGELFF. For the CDR3, the DNA is TGTGCCAGCAGCCACTCTAGCGGGGGGGCTTCGACCGGGGAGCTGTTTTTT.

The chain links TRBV9 to TRBJ1-2; the D gene is possibly TRBD1 (5 bases). V lost 2 bases and J 5 bases, leaving 10 bases between the germline ends. The CDR3 has 13 amino acids. Germline V gene sequence: CDR1 SGDLS, CDR2 YYNGEE. Here the CDR3 reads CASSVGAGYGYTF. CDR3 DNA: TGTGCCAGCAGCGTCGGGGCGGGATATGGCTACACCTTC. Supplemented by reference TRBV9 and TRBJ1-2, the full variable domain reads DSGVTQTPKHLITATGQRVTLRCSPRSGDLSVYWYQQSLDQGLQFLIQYYNGEERAKGNILERFSAQQFPDLHSELNLSSLELGDSALYFCASSVGAGYGYTFGSGTRLTVV.

The chain combines TRBV27 with TRBJ1-1; D possibly corresponds to TRBD1 (6 bases). The germline gives CDR1 MNHEY, CDR2 SMNVEV (reference sequence). CDR3 length: 14 amino acids. The ends were cut back, 5 bases at V and 4 bases at J, with 14 bases in the middle. This CDR3 is CASSTQQGGTEAFF. In DNA form, the CDR3 reads TGTGCCAGCAGTACACAACAGGGAGGCACTGAAGCTTTCTTT.

The chain combines TRBV7-2 with TRBJ2-7; 10 positions agree with TRBD1. This CDR3 is 14 amino acids long. Germline V gene sequence: CDR1 SGHTA, CDR2 FQGNSA. The J segment lost 3 bases and the V segment lost 3 bases, leaving 2 bases of the junction unmatched. The CDR3 protein is CASSFGTGDYEQYF. Written as DNA, the CDR3 is TGTGCCAGCAGCTTCGGGACAGGGGACTACGAGCAGTACTTC.

The chain has TRBV28 and TRBJ1-1; TRBD1 is a possible D gene (5 bases). Germline V gene data show CDR1 as MDHEN and CDR2 as SYDVKM. This CDR3 spans 15 amino acids. V gave up 7 bases and J gave up 3 bases, with 18 bases separating them. The CDR3 coding sequence is TGTGCCAGCACCATGATCGGGGACGGGGACACTGAAGCTTTCTTT. It codes for CASTMIGDGDTEAFF.

The chain recombines TRBV7-9 with TRBJ1-1, with 9 bases fitting TRBD1. The V gene's germline CDR1 is SEHNR and CDR2 FQNEAQ (reference sequence). CDR3 length: 16 residues. The ends lost 4 bases at V and 1 base at J; junction bases unmatched: 7. The CDR3 region is CASSSRSGQGNTEAFF. CDR3 DNA: TGTGCCAGCAGCTCCCGATCGGGACAGGGGAACACTGAAGCTTTCTTT.

The gene calls are TRBV11-3 and TRBJ2-1; 8 bases match TRBD2. V shed 8 bases, J shed 6 bases, and the junction held 12 bases outside the gene matches. The CDR3 extends over 15 amino acids. Germline V gives CDR1 SGHNT, CDR2 YENEEA. The CDR3 bases are TGTGCCAGCCTACCCCGGGGGGGTCCCGTCAATGAGCAGTTCTTC. Protein: CASLPRGGPVNEQFF.

The chain couples TRBV28 to TRBJ2-1; possibly TRBD1 or TRBD2 for D (5 bases each). V lost 5 bases and J 5 bases, leaving 19 bases between the germline ends. The germline gives CDR1 MDHEN, CDR2 SYDVKM. The CDR3 length is 16 residues. CDR3 coding DNA: TGTGCCAGCAGTCTACGTTGGGGGTTGACTAACAATGAGCAGTTCTTC. It encodes CASSLRWGLTNNEQFF.

This clone was seen only once. The CDR3 DNA follows: TGTGCCAGCAGCTTTACAGGGACCCCAGATACGCAGTATTTT. Residues: CASSFTGTPDTQYF. This chain connects TRBV7-2 to TRBJ2-3; D is possibly TRBD1 (6 bases). The CDR3 contains 14 residues. Trimming removed 3 bases at V and 4 bases at J, with 11 bases between. Looked up from germline, CDR1 is SGHTA and CDR2 is FQGNSA.

This clone was recorded once. This sequence joins TRBV7-2 and TRBJ2-7; D is unclear. This CDR3 is 14 amino acids long. Germline values: CDR1 SGHTA, CDR2 FQGNSA. V was shortened by 1 base and J by 3 bases, with 10 bases between the two germline ends. CDR3 sequence (DNA): TGTGCCAGCAGCTTAGGGCTTATTGTCTACGAGCAGTACTTC. Residues: CASSLGLIVYEQYF.

The chain joins TRBV2 to TRBJ1-5, with 7 bases lining up with TRBD1. V trimming: 7 bases; J trimming: 0 bases; junction bases outside the gene matches: 3. This CDR3 spans 14 amino acids. Germline assignment: CDR1 SNHLY and CDR2 FYNNEI. CDR3 coding DNA: TGTGCCAGCACGGGACAGAATAGCAATCAGCCCCAGCATTTT. This encodes CASTGQNSNQPQHF.

V gene TRBV5-1 combines with J gene TRBJ2-1, with D tentatively TRBD2 (6 bases). V lost 3 bases to trimming and J lost 5 bases, with 12 bases between them. Germline loops: CDR1 SGHRS, CDR2 YFSETQ. CDR3 length equals 14 residues. The DNA of the CDR3 is TGCGCCAGCAGCTCCGGGGGTGGGAACAATGAGCAGTTCTTC. Protein sequence: CASSSGGGNNEQFF. Full variable domain (remainder filled in from reference TRBV5-1 and TRBJ2-1): KAGVTQTPRYLIKTRGQQVTLSCSPISGHRSVSWYQQTPGQGLQFLFEYFSETQRNKGNFPGRFSGRQFSNSRSEMNVSTLELGDSALYLCASSSGGGNNEQFFGPGTRLTVL.

V and J are TRBV7-2 and TRBJ2-7; D not resolved. V lost 3 bases and J 2 bases, leaving 11 bases between the germline ends. Per the germline V gene, CDR1 is SGHTA and CDR2 is FQGNSA. The CDR3 sequence is 14 residues long. The CDR3 spells CASSFTTRPYEQYF. The CDR3 DNA is TGTGCCAGCAGCTTTACGACACGTCCCTACGAGCAGTACTTC. Full variable domain (missing parts from reference TRBV7-2 and TRBJ2-7): GAGVSQSPSNKVTEKGKDVELRCDPISGHTALYWYRQSLGQGLEFLIYFQGNSAPDKSGLPSDRFSAERTGGSVSTLTIQRTQQEDSAVYLCASSFTTRPYEQYFGPGTRLTVT.

The rearrangement joins TRBV10-3 to TRBJ1-2; D not certain. V was clipped by 6 bases and J by 6 bases, with 17 bases between them. Germline values: CDR1 ENHRY, CDR2 SYGVKD. The CDR3 sequence is 14 residues long. The CDR3 sequence is CAIRELMLRDGYTF. CDR3 in DNA: TGTGCCATCAGGGAACTGATGCTTCGGGATGGCTACACCTTC.

This rearrangement joins TRBV10-3 to TRBJ2-5; the D is unclear. The germline gives CDR1 ENHRY, CDR2 SYGVKD. This CDR3 has 17 amino acids. V lost 3 bases, J lost 0 bases, and 17 bases lay in between. In DNA, the CDR3 is TGTGCCATCAGTGACCCTGTTGAAGGGATGTACCAAGAGACCCAGTACTTC. Encoded protein: CAISDPVEGMYQETQYF.

A few counts support this clone. The V gene is TRBV6-6, the J gene TRBJ1-1; D remains unclear. Germline CDR1 and CDR2: MNHNY and SVGAGI (reference sequence). Between the trimmed V and J ends, which lost 0 bases and 8 bases, there was a span of 7 bases. The CDR3 is made up of 12 amino acids. CDR3 in amino acids: CASSYSEGEAFF. The CDR3 region has the DNA TGTGCCAGCAGTTACTCGGAGGGAGAAGCTTTCTTT.

This rearrangement joins TRBV9 to TRBJ2-1; 10 bases map to TRBD2. Germline loops: CDR1 SGDLS, CDR2 YYNGEE. This CDR3 is 18 amino acids long. The V segment lost 0 bases and the J segment 9 bases; nucleotides outside the gene matches: 15. The CDR3, as DNA: TGTGCCAGCAGCGTAGTTCCGGTTGGTCTAGCGGGAGTCGTTGAGCAGTTCTTC. It codes for CASSVVPVGLAGVVEQFF.

This clone was seen a few times. The chain has TRBV6-5 and TRBJ1-2; a weak D match, TRBD1 (6 bases). In germline, CDR1 is MNHEY, CDR2 SVGAGI. CDR3 length: 13 amino acids. Trimming removed 6 bases from V and 8 bases from J, with 16 bases in between. As DNA, the CDR3 is TGTGCCAGCAGCGAACATCCAGGGGTCGGCTACACCTTC. Protein sequence: CASSEHPGVGYTF.

CDR3 in amino acids: CASSLATGGAGNTIYF. The CDR3 coding sequence is TGTGCCAGCAGCTTAGCGACAGGGGGTGCTGGAAACACCATATATTTT. The chain is built from TRBV7-2 and TRBJ1-3, with 9 bases fitting TRBD1. CDR1 is SGHTA, CDR2 FQGNSA, per germline. The CDR3 is 16 residues long. The J segment lost 2 bases and the V segment lost 0 bases, leaving 2 bases of the junction unmatched.

J is TRBJ1-2 and V is TRBV30, with D perhaps TRBD1 (6 bases). The CDR3 extends over 12 amino acids. Germline loops: CDR1 GTSNPN, CDR2 SVGIG (reference sequence). V was pared by 0 bases and J by 8 bases, with 10 bases between. CDR3 region: CAWSVRGRGYTF. The CDR3 DNA is TGTGCCTGGAGTGTAAGGGGGAGAGGCTACACCTTC.

The chain has TRBV28 and TRBJ1-6; D not certain. V was cut by 5 bases and J by 7 bases, with 9 bases left in between. Germline V lookup: CDR1 MDHEN, CDR2 SYDVKM. The CDR3 covers 13 residues. For the CDR3, the DNA is TGTGCCAGCAGTCCCGCGTTAAATTCACCCCTCCACTTT. Residues: CASSPALNSPLHF. The full variable domain, in which reference TRBV28 and TRBJ1-6 provide the parts outside the CDR3, is DVKVTQSSRYLVKRTGEKVFLECVQDMDHENMFWYRQDPGLGLRLIYFSYDVKMKEKGDIPEGYSVSREKKERFSLILESASTNQTSMYLCASSPALNSPLHFGNGTRLTVT.

This clone was detected only once. The gene calls are TRBV5-1 and TRBJ1-4; possible D gene TRBD1, 5 bases. Germline lookup yields CDR1 SGHRS and CDR2 YFSETQ. V lost 1 base, J lost 7 bases, and 14 bases lay in between. The CDR3 contains 15 residues. The CDR3 sequence: CASSLTDSSGEKLFF. The CDR3 region has the DNA TGCGCCAGCAGCTTGACCGACAGCTCGGGTGAAAAACTGTTTTTT.